The 31 T cell receptor beta chains reported below all come from one sample, sequenced in a study of blood T cell repertoires in COVID-19. This table comes from immunoSEQ multiplex PCR, and its TCRdb copy is limited to in-frame clones, with some not included. This repertoire shows 97,000 or so clones, 91% found once; its top ten account for 4.2%. Sequenced: peripheral blood. These receptors were obtained from a man aged 18 to 29 with acute or convalescent COVID-19.

The chain recombines TRBV29-1 with TRBJ2-5; D is perhaps TRBD1 (6 bases). The CDR3 loop spans 19 amino acids. Germline loops: CDR1 SQVTM, CDR2 ANQGSEA. Trimming stripped 0 bases from V and 2 bases from J, with 25 bases between. CDR3 amino acids: CSVEDLWGRTRTIQETQYF. Written as DNA, the CDR3 is TGCAGCGTTGAAGATCTTTGGGGGCGCACCCGGACCATTCAAGAGACCCAGTACTTC.

The chain joins TRBV19 to TRBJ1-1; D not resolved. Between the trimmed V and J ends, which lost 1 base and 3 bases, there was a span of 6 bases. Germline-derived CDR1 and CDR2 are LNHDA and SQIVND (reference sequence). The CDR3 spans 13 residues. The CDR3 DNA reads as TGTGCCAGTAGTATAGCCCGGGACACTGAAGCTTTCTTT. Translating it yields CASSIARDTEAFF.

The CDR3 region is CASSEGTSGFKQYF. CDR3 DNA: TGCGCCAGCAGTGAAGGGACTAGCGGGTTTAAACAGTACTTC. This chain joins TRBV10-1 and TRBJ2-7; 12 nucleotides agree with TRBD2. Looked up from germline, CDR1 is WNHNN and CDR2 is SYGVQD (reference sequence). This CDR3 is 14 amino acids long. With V trimmed by 3 bases and J by 10 bases, 7 bases remained unmatched.

The CDR3, as DNA: TGTGCCAGCAGTGGGACTAGCGGGATCCTCTCATCGATCTACAATGAGCAGTTCTTC. This encodes CASSGTSGILSSIYNEQFF. The chain joins TRBV2 to TRBJ2-1; 12 nucleotides line up with TRBD2. The ends lost 4 bases at V and 3 bases at J; junction bases unmatched: 13. The CDR3 runs to 19 residues. In germline, CDR1 is SNHLY, CDR2 FYNNEI.

This clone was observed once. The V and J genes are TRBV10-1 and TRBJ1-5, with a possible D match to TRBD1 (6 bases). Trimming pared 10 bases from V and 2 bases from J, leaving 18 bases between. This CDR3 comprises 15 residues. CDR1 and CDR2 (germline): WNHNN, SYGVQD (reference sequence). The CDR3 protein is CAILGPRQGNQPQHF. CDR3 nucleotide sequence: TGCGCCATCCTTGGGCCTCGACAGGGCAATCAGCCCCAGCATTTT.

The chain carries TRBV18 and TRBJ2-3, with TRBD2 identical over 14 bases. The germline CDR1 and CDR2 sequences are KGHSH and LQKENI. V gave up 3 bases and J gave up 4 bases; unmatched junction bases: 6. The CDR3 length is 17 residues. The CDR3 here is CASSPQGLAGEADTQYF. CDR3 DNA: TGTGCCAGCTCACCCCAGGGACTAGCGGGAGAGGCAGATACGCAGTATTTT. Drawing the rest from reference TRBV18 and TRBJ2-3, the complete variable domain is NAGVMQNPRHLVRRRGQEARLRCSPMKGHSHVYWYRQLPEEGLKFMVYLQKENIIDESGMPKERFSAEFPKEGPSILRIQQVVRGDSAAYFCASSPQGLAGEADTQYFGPGTRLTVL.

This chain uses TRBV4-1 with TRBJ2-7; D might be TRBD2 (7 bases). The CDR3 length is 19 residues. Germline V gene data show CDR1 as MGHRA and CDR2 as YSYEKL. V was shortened by 3 bases and J by 2 bases, with 26 bases between the two germline ends. CDR3 sequence: CASSHPFEGVAGLAYEQYF. CDR3 nucleotides: TGCGCCAGCAGCCACCCCTTCGAGGGGGTAGCGGGCCTTGCCTACGAGCAGTACTTC.

The chain recombines TRBV11-2 with TRBJ1-3; 9 nucleotides line up with TRBD1. Germline lookup yields CDR1 SGHAT and CDR2 FQNNGV. The V and J ends lost 3 bases and 8 bases, in that order; junction bases with no gene match: 8. The CDR3 is 15 residues long. Here the CDR3 reads CASSFRLQGADTIYF. The CDR3 DNA reads as TGTGCCAGCAGCTTTCGATTACAGGGGGCGGACACCATATATTTT.

The chain uses TRBV12-2 and TRBJ1-2; the listed D gene, TRBD1, was not tested against the DNA. TRBV12-2 is a pseudogene segment. The CDR3 extends over 12 amino acids. The chain's CDR3 is CAPDKGRVDYTF. The CDR3 region has the DNA TGTGCACCAGACAAGGGCAGGGTGGACTACACCTTC.

J is TRBJ2-1 and V is TRBV29-1; the D gene is possibly TRBD2 (6 bases). Germline values: CDR1 SQVTM, CDR2 ANQGSEA. The CDR3 length is 16 residues. V lost 5 bases and J 0 bases, leaving 17 bases between the germline ends. CDR3 sequence reads: CSVQGYGSFSYNEQFF. The CDR3 DNA follows: TGCAGCGTTCAAGGATACGGGAGCTTCTCCTACAATGAGCAGTTCTTC.

The chain is built from TRBV11-2 and TRBJ1-2, with 7 bases identical to TRBD1. The CDR3 is 16 amino acids. J was trimmed by 4 bases and V by 5 bases; bases with no gene match: 13. Germline lookup yields CDR1 SGHAT and CDR2 FQNNGV. CDR3 in amino acids: CASSVTRTGSPYGYTF. CDR3 in DNA: TGTGCCAGCAGCGTTACCCGGACAGGATCCCCCTATGGCTACACCTTC.

This chain connects TRBV24-1 to TRBJ2-1; D is perhaps TRBD2 (5 bases). V shed 6 bases and J shed 12 bases, with 11 bases lying between them. In germline, CDR1 is KGHDR, CDR2 SFDVKD. The CDR3 consists of 11 residues. The CDR3 bases are TGTGCCACCAGTTGGGAGCTAGCGCAGTTCTTC. Its translation is CATSWELAQFF.

The gene calls are TRBV30 and TRBJ1-5, with a possible D match to TRBD1 (5 bases). Germline V CDR1 and CDR2: GTSNPN, SVGIG (reference sequence). CDR3 length: 15 amino acids. V lost 0 bases, J lost 5 bases, and 14 bases lay in between. The CDR3 reads CAWSVPRGTDQPQHF. The CDR3 bases are TGTGCCTGGAGTGTACCGCGGGGGACCGATCAGCCCCAGCATTTT. The full variable domain, in which reference TRBV30 and TRBJ1-5 provide the parts outside the CDR3, is SQTIHQWPATLVQPVGSPLSLECTVEGTSNPNLYWYRQAAGRGLQLLFYSVGIGQISSEVPQNLSASRPQDRQFILSSKKLLLSDSGFYLCAWSVPRGTDQPQHFGDGTRLSIL.

The chain combines TRBV11-2 with TRBJ2-7; possibly TRBD2 for D (7 bases). The CDR3 covers 16 residues. Deletions cut 3 bases from V and 1 base from J, with 16 bases between. Germline V lookup: CDR1 SGHAT, CDR2 FQNNGV. CDR3 sequence: CASSLGRDTSSYEQYF. The CDR3 region has the DNA TGTGCCAGCAGCTTGGGGAGGGACACTTCTTCCTACGAGCAGTACTTC.

The chain links TRBV5-1 to TRBJ1-2; 7 positions agree with TRBD1. The CDR3 loop spans 14 amino acids. The junction had 4 bases not matched to a gene; V was cut back by 2 bases and J by 3 bases. CDR1 SGHRS and CDR2 YFSETQ come from the germline V gene. CDR3 loop: CASSFTGDDYGYTF. Here the CDR3 DNA reads TGCGCCAGCAGCTTTACAGGGGACGACTATGGCTACACCTTC.

This clone has just one count. V and J are TRBV24-1 and TRBJ2-3; D uncertain. This CDR3 has 13 residues. The germline V and J ends were trimmed by 10 bases and 0 bases, with 10 bases remaining between them. From germline, CDR1 is KGHDR and CDR2 SFDVKD. CDR3 in amino acids: CATRASSTDTQYF. The DNA of the CDR3 is TGTGCCACTCGAGCGTCTAGCACAGATACGCAGTATTTT.

This chain links TRBV11-2 with TRBJ2-1, with TRBD1 identical over 11 bases. V shed 3 bases, J shed 8 bases, and the junction held 3 bases outside the gene matches. The CDR3 has 14 residues. Looked up from germline, CDR1 is SGHAT and CDR2 is FQNNGV. The DNA for the CDR3 is TGTGCCAGCAGCTTGGGACAGGGGGGCGATGAGCAGTTCTTC. This encodes CASSLGQGGDEQFF.

V and J are TRBV7-9 and TRBJ2-1, with no clear D. The CDR3 covers 14 residues. Looked up from germline, CDR1 is SEHNR and CDR2 is FQNEAQ (reference sequence). V was trimmed by 6 bases and J by 8 bases, leaving 17 bases between them. The CDR3 sequence is CASSHPPRSDEQFF. CDR3 coding DNA: TGTGCCAGCAGTCATCCGCCAAGGAGCGATGAGCAGTTCTTC.

The gene calls are TRBV7-2 and TRBJ2-7, with D possibly TRBD2 on 5 matching bases. From germline, CDR1 is SGHTA and CDR2 FQGNSA. This CDR3 is built from 12 residues. Trimming removed 5 bases at V and 9 bases at J, with 14 bases between. CDR3 in amino acids: CASSPAGVRQYF. As DNA, the CDR3 is TGTGCCAGCAGCCCCGCCGGGGTTCGGCAGTACTTC. Variable domain in full (rest from reference TRBV7-2 and TRBJ2-7): GAGVSQSPSNKVTEKGKDVELRCDPISGHTALYWYRQSLGQGLEFLIYFQGNSAPDKSGLPSDRFSAERTGGSVSTLTIQRTQQEDSAVYLCASSPAGVRQYFGPGTRLTVT.

V and J are TRBV6-5 and TRBJ1-1; TRBD1 matches 7 bases. V was pared by 4 bases and J by 4 bases, with 6 bases of the junction left unmatched. In germline, CDR1 is MNHEY, CDR2 SVGAGI. The CDR3 has 14 residues. The CDR3 sequence is CASSLLTGRTEAFF. The CDR3 DNA sequence: TGTGCCAGCAGTTTACTGACAGGGCGCACTGAAGCTTTCTTT.

The count of this clone is one. The chain joins TRBV18 to TRBJ2-7; 7 bases agree with TRBD2. CDR1 is KGHSH, CDR2 LQKENI, per germline. V shed 3 bases, J shed 4 bases, and the junction held 6 bases outside the gene matches. This CDR3 contains 14 residues. The CDR3 here is CASSPGLTPYEQYF. Written as DNA, the CDR3 is TGTGCCAGCTCACCGGGACTAACTCCTTACGAGCAGTACTTC.

V gene TRBV27 combines with J gene TRBJ2-1; the match to TRBD2 covers 13 bases. Germline CDR1 and CDR2: MNHEY and SMNVEV (reference sequence). With V trimmed by 6 bases and J by 7 bases, 6 bases remained unmatched. The CDR3 runs to 15 residues. DNA of the CDR3: TGTGCCAGCAGCCTACGGACTAGCGGGAGTAATGAGCAGTTCTTC. This codes for CASSLRTSGSNEQFF.

This clone has more than one count but fewer than ten. The chain is built from TRBV5-1 and TRBJ2-1, with 9 nucleotides matching TRBD1. The germline gives CDR1 SGHRS, CDR2 YFSETQ. There are 15 residues in the CDR3. V lost 2 bases and J lost 4; bases outside the gene matches: 4. The CDR3 protein is CASSLRTGVYNEQFF. DNA for the CDR3: TGCGCCAGCAGCTTAAGGACAGGGGTTTACAATGAGCAGTTCTTC.

This chain links TRBV4-2 with TRBJ2-3; the D gene is possibly TRBD1 (5 bases). Germline lookup yields CDR1 LGHNA and CDR2 YNFKEQ. The CDR3 spans 16 residues. V was trimmed by 0 bases and J by 0 bases, leaving 10 bases between them. The CDR3 spells CASSQDQGSSTDTQYF. CDR3 nucleotide sequence: TGTGCCAGCAGCCAAGATCAGGGTTCTAGCACAGATACGCAGTATTTT.

V usage is TRBV5-4 and J usage is TRBJ1-4, with a tentative D call TRBD1 (5 bases). The CDR3 totals 18 residues. V dropped 4 bases and J dropped 8 bases, with 27 bases sitting between them. Germline V gene lookup returns CDR1 SGHNT and CDR2 YYREEE (reference sequence). The CDR3 DNA reads TGTGCCAGCAGCCCGGAGGAGCCCGCGCGGGGCTTGAGGGAAAAACTGTTTTTT. Translation gives CASSPEEPARGLREKLFF. Filled out from reference TRBV5-4 and TRBJ1-4, the complete variable domain reads ETGVTQSPTHLIKTRGQQVTLRCSSQSGHNTVSWYQQALGQGPQFIFQYYREEENGRGNFPPRFSGLQFPNYSSELNVNALELDDSALYLCASSPEEPARGLREKLFFGSGTQLSVL.

This sequence joins TRBV30 and TRBJ1-2, with 7 bases matching TRBD1. Germline V gene sequence: CDR1 GTSNPN, CDR2 SVGIG (reference sequence). The CDR3 has 14 amino acids. V lost 3 bases to trimming and J lost 0 bases; unmatched junction nucleotides: 4. The CDR3 bases are TGTGCCTGGAGAAAGGGGGCATCTAACTATGGCTACACCTTC. Amino acid sequence: CAWRKGASNYGYTF.

The chain joins TRBV19 to TRBJ1-4, with D maybe TRBD1 (6 bases). The germline V gene encodes CDR1 LNHDA and CDR2 SQIVND (reference sequence). This CDR3 has 14 amino acids. The V gene lost 2 bases and the J gene lost 8 bases, with 12 bases spanning the gap. The CDR3 sequence is CASSISGGNEKLFF. In nucleotides, the CDR3 is TGTGCCAGTAGTATATCGGGGGGCAACGAAAAACTGTTTTTT. The full variable domain, completed using reference TRBV19 and TRBJ1-4, is DGGITQSPKYLFRKEGQNVTLSCEQNLNHDAMYWYRQDPGQGLRLIYYSQIVNDFQKGDIAEGYSVSREKKESFPLTVTSAQKNPTAFYLCASSISGGNEKLFFGSGTQLSVL.

The chain links TRBV15 to TRBJ1-5; D uncertain. V lost 1 base and J lost 2, with 12 bases in between. The CDR3 extends over 16 amino acids. Germline V lookup: CDR1 LNHNV, CDR2 YYDKDF (reference sequence). The CDR3 is CATSRGWGVGNQPQHF. CDR3 nucleotides: TGTGCCACCAGCAGAGGTTGGGGAGTGGGCAATCAGCCCCAGCATTTT.

The J gene is TRBJ1-6, the V gene TRBV5-1, with 7 bases matching TRBD1. Germline trimming cut 3 bases from V and 6 bases from J; bases unmatched to any gene: 3. CDR3 length: 14 residues. CDR1 and CDR2 (germline): SGHRS, YFSETQ. CDR3 residues: CASSSGQPNSPLHF. CDR3 nucleotides: TGCGCCAGCAGCTCGGGACAGCCTAATTCACCCCTCCACTTT.

This chain joins TRBV19 and TRBJ1-5; TRBD1 might be the D (5 bases). CDR3 length: 13 amino acids. Germline CDR1 and CDR2: LNHDA and SQIVND (reference sequence). V was shortened by 3 bases and J by 5 bases, with 8 bases between the two germline ends. CDR3 sequence reads: CASSIGHYQPQHF. CDR3 DNA sequence: TGTGCCAGTAGTATCGGACACTATCAGCCCCAGCATTTT.

This sequence joins TRBV12-5 and TRBJ2-5, with a tentative D call TRBD1 (5 bases). CDR3 length: 13 residues. The germline gives CDR1 LGHNT, CDR2 FRNRAP. Deletions cut 4 bases from V and 5 bases from J, with 11 bases between. The CDR3 region is CASGSAGWETQYF. CDR3 coding DNA: TGTGCTAGTGGTTCCGCAGGGTGGGAGACCCAGTACTTC.